The sequence of this TCR beta chain was determined in a study of cytomegalovirus exposure and HLA in healthy donors. Findings of the study overall: As a later analysis revealed, most CMV-associated TCR beta chains appeared HLA-restricted. Sequencing depth roughly uniform across donors was assumed in presence/absence analyses.

For this clone: Its antigen is unknown.

Primers included in the PCR were 60 Vbeta and 13 Jbeta primers. The repertoire was sequenced with immunoSEQ multiplex PCR; TCRdb's copy has only in-frame clones and lacks some. The sample consists of around 100,000 clones, roughly 83% of them appearing once. CDR1 and CDR2 from the germline V gene are MNHNS and SASEGT. The CDR3 totals 13 residues. The specimen sequenced was PBMCs. The clonotype was recovered from a woman between 18 and 29 years old in good health and CMV-seropositive. The J gene is TRBJ2-5, the V gene TRBV6-1; D remains unclear. With the DNA end fitting TRBJ2-7 better, the J assignment may be wrong. Here the CDR3 DNA reads TGTGCCAGCGGCGACAACCCCTCCTACGAGCAGTACTTC. Translating gives CASGDNPSYEQYF.